The text below deals with one T cell receptor (beta chain). Only in-frame clones appear in the TCRdb table, and some are missing; sequencing was by immunoSEQ multiplex PCR. The data show tens of thousands of clones, over 55% seen once. This record comes from a study of PD-1 blockade in classical Hodgkin lymphoma. The CDR3 is made up of 12 amino acids. The germline V gene encodes CDR1 MDHEN and CDR2 SYDVKM. Trimming took 4 bases from V and 2 from J, leaving 2 bases between them. Every patient had relapsed following autologous stem cell transplantation, and cohorts differed in brentuximab vedotin exposure.

The receptor's source is a human donor with classical Hodgkin lymphoma. This chain uses TRBV28 with TRBJ2-2; D not certain. The sample was peripheral blood mononuclear cells (PBMCs), taken at baseline. CDR3 loop: CASSYNTGELFF. CDR3 nucleotides: TGTGCCAGCAGTTATAACACCGGGGAGCTGTTTTTT.